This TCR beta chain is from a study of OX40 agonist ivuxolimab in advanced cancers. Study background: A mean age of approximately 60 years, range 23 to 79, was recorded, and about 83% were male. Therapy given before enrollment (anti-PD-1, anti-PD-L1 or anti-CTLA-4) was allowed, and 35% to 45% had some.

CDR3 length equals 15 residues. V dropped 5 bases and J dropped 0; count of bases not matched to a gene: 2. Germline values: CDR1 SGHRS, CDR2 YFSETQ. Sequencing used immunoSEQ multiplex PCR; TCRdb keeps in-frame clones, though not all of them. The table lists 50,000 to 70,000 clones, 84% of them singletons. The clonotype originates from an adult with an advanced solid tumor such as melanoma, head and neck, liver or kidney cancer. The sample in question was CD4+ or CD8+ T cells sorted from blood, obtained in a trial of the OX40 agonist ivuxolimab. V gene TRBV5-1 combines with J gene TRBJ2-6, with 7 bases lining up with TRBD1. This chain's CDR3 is CASRGQLSGANVLTF. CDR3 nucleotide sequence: TGCGCCAGCAGGGGACAGCTCTCTGGGGCCAACGTCCTGACTTTC.